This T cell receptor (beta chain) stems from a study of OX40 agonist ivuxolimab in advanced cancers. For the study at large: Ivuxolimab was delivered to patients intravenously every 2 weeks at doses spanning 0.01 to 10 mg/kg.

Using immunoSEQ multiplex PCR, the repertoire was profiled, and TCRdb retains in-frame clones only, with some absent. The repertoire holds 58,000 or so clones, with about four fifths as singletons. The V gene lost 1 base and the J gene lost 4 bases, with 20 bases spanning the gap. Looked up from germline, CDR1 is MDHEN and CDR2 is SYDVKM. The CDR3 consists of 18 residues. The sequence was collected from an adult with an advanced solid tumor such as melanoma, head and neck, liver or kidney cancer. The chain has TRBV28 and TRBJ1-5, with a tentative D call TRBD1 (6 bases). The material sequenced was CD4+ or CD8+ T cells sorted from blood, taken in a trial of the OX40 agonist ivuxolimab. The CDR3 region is CASSLFGLRGAGNQPQHF. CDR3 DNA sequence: TGTGCCAGCAGTTTATTTGGGTTGCGGGGGGCAGGAAATCAGCCCCAGCATTTT.